These 19 T cell receptor beta chains were sequenced from one sample in a study of human T cells and chemical hapten exposure. TCRdb used MiXCR to reprocess the RACE reads, holding one entry per CDR3 protein. The sample has some 400,000 distinct CDR3 sequences, roughly 5% seen once. This sample's time point: pre-sensitization, week 0. Treatment here: therapeutic diphenylcyclopropenone sensitization with weekly scalp DPC. The sequences come from whole blood, collected in connection with sensitization to the hapten diphenylcyclopropenone (DPC). The receptors were gathered from a woman in her 50s with alopecia areata. Some clones in this sample may be carry-over from other donors' samples.

This clonotype has ten or more counts. The chain links TRBV12-5 to TRBJ1-6; D is unclear. The V end lost 3 bases, the J end lost 10 bases, and 13 bases lay between the germline ends. The length of the CDR3 is 14 residues. Per germline, CDR1 LGHNT and CDR2 FRNRAP. The CDR3 protein is CASGLEGVGSPLHF. Written as DNA, the CDR3 is TGTGCTAGTGGTTTAGAGGGAGTGGGCTCACCCCTCCACTTT.

The sample holds a few counts of this clonotype. The chain links TRBV7-2 to TRBJ1-2; D is perhaps TRBD1 (5 bases). CDR1 SGHTA and CDR2 FQGNSA come from the germline V gene. V shed 5 bases and J shed 8 bases, with 21 bases lying between them. The CDR3 is 15 amino acids. CDR3 amino acids: CASSLSQGASGGYTF. The CDR3 nucleotides read TGTGCCAGCAGCCTATCTCAGGGCGCGAGCGGCGGCTACACCTTC.

This chain joins TRBV11-1 and TRBJ2-5; D possibly corresponds to TRBD1 (6 bases). This CDR3 is built from 14 residues. V was trimmed by 3 bases and J by 1 base, leaving 9 bases between them. Germline V gives CDR1 SGHAT, CDR2 FQDESV (reference sequence). The CDR3 reads CASSFQGFQETQYF. The CDR3 nucleotides read TGTGCCAGCAGCTTCCAGGGGTTCCAAGAGACCCAGTACTTC.

In DNA form, the CDR3 reads TGTGCCAGCAGTACATTAGCGGGTCCTTTCTTC. This gives the protein CASSTLAGPFF. The chain links TRBV28 to TRBJ2-1, with 7 positions matching TRBD2. Losses at the gene ends were 5 bases for V and 16 bases for J; bases not matched to a gene: 8. Germline V gives CDR1 MDHEN, CDR2 SYDVKM. This CDR3 comprises 11 residues.

This clonotype was seen a handful of times. The chain employs TRBV6-2 or TRBV6-3 and TRBJ2-5, with D perhaps matching TRBD2 (5 bases). Trimming shortened V by 6 bases and J by 5 bases, and 13 bases separated the two germline ends. The CDR3 runs to 13 residues. The germline CDR1 and CDR2 sequences are MNHEY and SVGEGT. As DNA, the CDR3 is TGTGCCAGCAGAGGACTCCCACACGAGACCCAGTACTTC. Its translation: CASRGLPHETQYF.

A few counts support this clonotype. CDR3 sequence reads: CASSYQYEQYF. The CDR3 DNA reads TGTGCCAGCAGCTATCAGTACGAGCAGTACTTC. The V and J genes are TRBV7-9 and TRBJ2-7, with no clear D. V was shortened by 4 bases and J by 4 bases, with 5 bases between the two germline ends. Germline V gene lookup returns CDR1 SEHNR and CDR2 FQNEAQ (reference sequence). CDR3 size: 11 residues.

The gene calls are TRBV3-1 and TRBJ1-4, with D perhaps matching TRBD1 (5 bases). Germline V lookup: CDR1 LGHDT, CDR2 YNNKEL (reference sequence). Trimming shortened V by 0 bases and J by 8 bases, and 13 bases separated the two germline ends. This CDR3 is 15 amino acids long. CDR3 coding DNA: TGTGCCAGCAGCCAAGATTTCGGGGGAGGGGAAAAACTGTTTTTT. It is translated as CASSQDFGGGEKLFF.

The chain employs TRBV7-9 and TRBJ1-2; 8 bases align to TRBD1. The CDR3 is made up of 13 amino acids. The V gene's germline CDR1 is SEHNR and CDR2 FQNEAQ (reference sequence). The junction had 9 bases not matched to a gene; V was cut back by 5 bases and J by 10 bases. The CDR3 loop reads CASSGRQGATYTF. CDR3 in DNA: TGTGCCAGCAGCGGGCGTCAGGGGGCCACCTACACCTTC.

This clonotype turned up a few times. This chain uses TRBV21-1 with TRBJ1-2; the tabulated D call, TRBD1, remains unverified against the DNA. TRBV21-1 has pseudogene status. The CDR3 covers 16 residues. CDR3 coding DNA: TGTGCCAGCAGCAAAATTTCTGGGACAGGGAGTGATGGCTACACCTTC. Amino acids: CASSKISGTGSDGYTF.

The chain couples TRBV2 to TRBJ2-2; 10 bases map to TRBD2. CDR1 is SNHLY and CDR2 is FYNNEI in the germline V gene. V dropped 6 bases and J dropped 0; count of bases not matched to a gene: 1. The length of the CDR3 is 15 residues. The CDR3 here is CASRGTSANTGELFF. The CDR3 DNA reads as TGTGCCAGCAGGGGGACTAGCGCGAACACCGGGGAGCTGTTTTTT.

The V and J genes are TRBV12-3 or TRBV12-4 and TRBJ2-7; D may be TRBD1 or TRBD2 (6 bases each). This CDR3 contains 13 residues. V dropped 6 bases and J dropped 5 bases, with 14 bases sitting between them. The CDR3 spells CASRVRGRDEQYF. Written as DNA, the CDR3 is TGTGCCAGCAGGGTACGGGGGCGCGACGAGCAGTACTTC.

This clonotype has ten or more counts. This chain links TRBV10-3 with TRBJ2-7, with no clear D. The length of the CDR3 is 12 residues. Trimming cost V 0 bases and J 6 bases, with 6 bases left between them. Germline V lookup: CDR1 ENHRY, CDR2 SYGVKD. The CDR3 coding sequence is TGTGCCATCAGTGAGTCAGCTGCCGAGCAGTACTTC. This gives the protein CAISESAAEQYF.

This rearrangement joins TRBV5-1 to TRBJ1-2, with TRBD1 matching 8 bases. CDR1 is SGHRS and CDR2 is YFSETQ in the germline V gene. The CDR3 has 14 amino acids. Unmatched junction bases numbered 8, after V lost 4 bases and J lost 6 bases. DNA of the CDR3: TGCGCCAGCAGCGAAACATGGACAGGGAATGGCTACACCTTC. Its protein is CASSETWTGNGYTF.

This clonotype was found many times. CDR3 residues: CASRQGGSPLHF. CDR3 DNA sequence: TGTGCCAGCAGGCAGGGCGGTTCACCCCTCCACTTT. The V gene is TRBV6-5, the J gene TRBJ1-6, with D possibly being TRBD1 (5 bases). There are 12 residues in the CDR3. V was cut by 6 bases and J by 9 bases, with 9 bases left in between. Per the germline V gene, CDR1 is MNHEY and CDR2 is SVGAGI.

The rearrangement joins TRBV29-1 to TRBJ2-2, with D tentatively TRBD1 (5 bases). Germline V gives CDR1 SQVTM, CDR2 ANQGSEA. CDR3 size: 11 residues. V was shortened by 7 bases and J by 7 bases, with 10 bases between the two germline ends. CDR3 DNA sequence: TGCAGCGCACGGCAGGGCGGGGAGCTGTTTTTT. Protein product: CSARQGGELFF.

V and J are TRBV20-1 and TRBJ1-6, with TRBD1 matching 7 bases. The germline gives CDR1 DFQATT, CDR2 SNEGSKA (reference sequence). The CDR3 extends over 17 amino acids. J lost 5 bases, V lost 0 bases, and 10 bases had no gene match. The CDR3 DNA follows: TGCAGTGCTAGAGATGGTACAGGGGTCTTCGATAATTCACCCCTCCACTTT. This encodes CSARDGTGVFDNSPLHF.

This clonotype has ten or more counts. The chain carries TRBV9 and TRBJ2-7; D could derive from TRBD1 or TRBD2 (5 bases each). Germline V gives CDR1 SGDLS, CDR2 YYNGEE. This CDR3 region has 15 residues. The V gene lost 2 bases and the J gene lost 2 bases, with 14 bases spanning the gap. As DNA, the CDR3 is TGTGCCAGCAGCGTCGGGGCCTCAGAAACCTACGAGCAGTACTTC. This gives the protein CASSVGASETYEQYF.

The chain couples TRBV13 to TRBJ1-1; D unclear. Germline V gives CDR1 PRHDT, CDR2 FYEKMQ (reference sequence). With 6 bases removed from V and 6 bases from J, the gap between germline ends came to 11 bases. There are 12 residues in the CDR3. CDR3 region: CASSPRFSEAFF. For the CDR3, the DNA is TGTGCCAGCAGTCCGCGTTTCTCTGAAGCTTTCTTT. Full variable domain (rest looked up from reference TRBV13 and TRBJ1-1): AAGVIQSPRHLIKEKRETATLKCYPIPRHDTVYWYQQGPGQDPQFLISFYEKMQSDKGSIPDRFSAQQFSDYHSELNMSSLELGDSALYFCASSPRFSEAFFGQGTRLTVV.

This clonotype was observed many times. The CDR3 loop is CASSSGDLFSYEQYF. The CDR3 DNA sequence: TGTGCCAGCAGTTCAGGGGACTTATTCTCCTACGAGCAGTACTTC. This chain connects TRBV6-2 or TRBV6-3 to TRBJ2-7; either TRBD1 or TRBD2 may supply D (6 bases each). Trimming cost V 4 bases and J 0 bases, with 13 bases left between them. The CDR3 loop spans 15 amino acids. Germline V gene data show CDR1 as MNHEY and CDR2 as SVGEGT.